These 31 T cell receptor beta chains were all obtained from the same sample, sequenced in a study of blood T cells in healthy people across ages. A sample-barcoded 5' primer and a J-beta primer mix were used in a second PCR of roughly 7 to 12 cycles. Each CDR3 protein gets one entry after TCRdb re-called the 5' RACE reads with MiXCR. This sample has roughly 800,000 distinct CDR3 sequences, with 58% found just once. Sequencing input: blood. All receptors come from a young man in good health.

This clonotype is a singleton in its sample. The junction and the germline gene differ at one end; a read error may be behind it. The chain has TRBV12-3 or TRBV12-4 and TRBJ2-7, with D tentatively TRBD2 (6 bases). The length of the CDR3 is 12 residues. The CDR3, as DNA: TGTGCCTGCAGTTCCGGGGGTGCCGAGCAGTACTTC. This sequence encodes CACSSGGAEQYF.

The V and J genes are TRBV7-2 and TRBJ1-1; D might be TRBD1 (6 bases). The CDR3 spans 15 residues. V was shortened by 5 bases and J by 3 bases, with 16 bases between the two germline ends. Per the germline V gene, CDR1 is SGHTA and CDR2 is FQGNSA. The CDR3 DNA follows: TGTGCCAGCAGCCAAGAGGGGGTGGGGTACACTGAAGCTTTCTTT. Its translation is CASSQEGVGYTEAFF.

This clonotype has more than one count but fewer than ten. The gene calls are TRBV4-1 and TRBJ2-3; the match to TRBD2 covers 7 bases. CDR3 length: 15 amino acids. The J segment lost 2 bases and the V segment lost 1 base, leaving 3 bases of the junction unmatched. Germline lookup yields CDR1 MGHRA and CDR2 YSYEKL. The CDR3 DNA follows: TGCGCCAGCAGCCAAGTCGGGACTATCACAGATACGCAGTATTTT. Its protein product is CASSQVGTITDTQYF.

This clonotype was counted a few times. The V and J genes are TRBV29-1 and TRBJ1-5; D may be TRBD1 (6 bases). The V gene lost 6 bases and the J gene lost 5 bases, with 11 bases spanning the gap. The CDR3 is 12 residues long. Germline assignment: CDR1 SQVTM and CDR2 ANQGSEA. CDR3: CSVGQLDQPQHF. CDR3 coding DNA: TGCAGCGTAGGACAGCTTGATCAGCCCCAGCATTTT.

This clonotype came up a few times. V is TRBV28 and J is TRBJ2-1; D might be TRBD1 or TRBD2, each matching 5 bases. This CDR3 comprises 14 residues. Per germline, CDR1 MDHEN and CDR2 SYDVKM. The V end lost 3 bases, the J end lost 9 bases, and 15 bases lay between the germline ends. CDR3 in DNA: TGTGCCAGCAGTTTTAGCCTAGTTGGGGGTGAGCAGTTCTTC. Residues: CASSFSLVGGEQFF.

This clonotype was seen only a few times. The chain has TRBV7-2 and TRBJ2-6; D may match TRBD1 or TRBD2 (5 bases each). Trimming pared 7 bases from V and 2 bases from J, leaving 12 bases between. The CDR3 length is 15 residues. In germline, CDR1 is SGHTA, CDR2 FQGNSA. CDR3 region: CASTYGTAGANVLTF. The CDR3 coding sequence is TGTGCCAGCACCTATGGGACGGCTGGGGCCAACGTCCTGACTTTC.

This clonotype has more than one count but fewer than ten. CDR3 residues: CASSTAGSSEQFF. In DNA, the CDR3 is TGTGCCAGCAGTACCGCCGGGTCCAGTGAGCAGTTCTTC. V is TRBV12-3 or TRBV12-4 and J is TRBJ2-1; D remains unclear. CDR3 length equals 13 residues. V shed 5 bases and J shed 9 bases, with 14 bases lying between them.

In its sample, this clonotype was seen a few times. The chain couples TRBV4-3 to TRBJ2-7; the match to TRBD1 covers 7 bases. From germline, CDR1 is LGHNA and CDR2 YSLEER. The CDR3 contains 15 residues. The V gene end was trimmed by 1 base and the J gene end by 1 base; junction bases not matched to a gene: 4. The DNA for the CDR3 is TGCGCCAGCAGCCAAGGGACAGGTGTTTCCTACGAGCAGTACTTC. Translating gives CASSQGTGVSYEQYF.

This CDR3 reads CSARTPGAYEQYF. CDR3 nucleotide sequence: TGCAGTGCTAGAACCCCGGGGGCCTACGAGCAGTACTTC. J is TRBJ2-7 and V is TRBV20-1; D is possibly TRBD2 (6 bases). CDR1 and CDR2 (germline): DFQATT, SNEGSKA (reference sequence). The CDR3 has 13 amino acids. Trimming took off 2 bases at V and 2 bases at J, with 10 bases between the two ends.

This clonotype has just one count. The gene calls are TRBV10-3 and TRBJ2-4, with 7 bases lining up with TRBD1. Near its end, the DNA agrees better with TRBJ2-5, so the J call may be wrong. CDR1 and CDR2 from the germline V gene are ENHRY and SYGVKD. This CDR3 has 13 amino acids. The CDR3, as DNA: TGTGCCATCAGGGAGACAGGGTACGAGACCCAGTACTTC. The encoded protein is CAIRETGYETQYF.

CDR3 residues: CASKGSGEYTEAFF. CDR3 nucleotides: TGTGCCAGCAAAGGATCAGGGGAGTACACTGAAGCTTTCTTT. This chain connects TRBV6-2 or TRBV6-3 to TRBJ1-1; the D gene is possibly TRBD1 (6 bases). Germline V gene sequence: CDR1 MNHEY, CDR2 SVGEGT. The CDR3 consists of 14 residues. The V gene lost 7 bases and the J gene lost 3 bases, with 15 bases spanning the gap.

V is TRBV7-2 and J is TRBJ2-1, with unresolved D. The CDR3 runs 14 residues. V lost 3 bases and J 9 bases, leaving 15 bases between the germline ends. CDR1 is SGHTA, CDR2 FQGNSA, per germline. The CDR3 region is CASSFRTTRSEQFF. The DNA of the CDR3 is TGTGCCAGCAGCTTTAGAACTACTCGGAGTGAGCAGTTCTTC.

V is TRBV6-1 and J is TRBJ1-6; no definite D call. CDR3 size: 19 residues. From germline, CDR1 is MNHNS and CDR2 SASEGT. The V gene lost 6 bases and the J gene lost 2 bases, with 23 bases spanning the gap. CDR3 in amino acids: CASSPGRYSMSPYNSPLHF. The CDR3 DNA sequence: TGTGCCAGCAGCCCTGGTAGATACAGTATGAGCCCCTATAATTCACCCCTCCACTTT.

The chain recombines TRBV12-3 or TRBV12-4 with TRBJ2-3, with D possibly called TRBD1 or TRBD2 (6 bases each). This CDR3 has 18 residues. V lost 1 base and J lost 2, with 19 bases in between. The CDR3 bases are TGTGCCAGCAGTTTAGAGTACTACGGGGGCGGATTCACAGATACGCAGTATTTT. It specifies CASSLEYYGGGFTDTQYF.

The rearrangement uses TRBV7-2 and TRBJ2-1, with 8 bases aligning to TRBD2. Germline values: CDR1 SGHTA, CDR2 FQGNSA. This CDR3 has 16 amino acids. V lost 2 bases, J lost 7 bases, and 10 bases stayed unmatched. DNA of the CDR3: TGTGCCAGCAGCTTAAGTATTAGCGGGAACGTGAATGAGCAGTTCTTC. Residues: CASSLSISGNVNEQFF.

The chain joins TRBV21-1 to TRBJ1-1; the table's D call, TRBD1, has no DNA check behind it. TRBV21-1 is classified as a pseudogene. The CDR3 is 11 amino acids. The CDR3 nucleotides read TGTGCCAGGGACAAGGTCACTGAAGCTTTCTTT. Translation: CARDKVTEAFF.

V usage is TRBV12-3 or TRBV12-4 and J usage is TRBJ1-2; the D is unclear. The V gene lost 0 bases and the J gene lost 3 bases, with 8 bases spanning the gap. The CDR3 length is 14 residues. CDR3 residues: CASSLAQRDYGYTF. The CDR3 DNA follows: TGTGCCAGCAGTTTAGCGCAGAGGGACTATGGCTACACCTTC.

The chain combines TRBV6-1 with TRBJ2-1; 7 bases fit TRBD2. The CDR3 runs 14 residues. Germline loops: CDR1 MNHNS, CDR2 SASEGT. After removal of 7 bases from V and 5 bases from J, the junction contained 8 bases not matched to a gene. CDR3 DNA sequence: TGTGCCAGCACAGTAAGCGGGAAGAACAATGAGCAGTTCTTC. The encoded protein is CASTVSGKNNEQFF.

The chain combines TRBV11-2 with TRBJ2-1; weak D call: TRBD1 (6 bases). The CDR3 consists of 11 residues. CDR1 is SGHAT and CDR2 is FQNNGV in the germline V gene. Trimming removed 6 bases from V and 9 bases from J, with 9 bases in between. DNA of the CDR3: TGTGCCAGCAGTCAAGGGGGTGAGCAGTTCTTC. It specifies CASSQGGEQFF.

This rearrangement joins TRBV18 to TRBJ2-1, with D perhaps TRBD1 (5 bases). The germline CDR1 and CDR2 sequences are KGHSH and LQKENI. This CDR3 region has 15 residues. Trimming removed 6 bases at V and 6 bases at J, with 18 bases between. The CDR3 DNA reads as TGTGCCAGCTCGCCCCGACAGCAGGATTTCAATGAGCAGTTCTTC. This sequence encodes CASSPRQQDFNEQFF.

This clonotype has only one observation. The gene calls are TRBV6-5 and TRBJ1-1; TRBD1 is a possible D gene (6 bases). CDR3 length equals 13 residues. Germline V gene sequence: CDR1 MNHEY, CDR2 SVGAGI. The germline V and J ends were trimmed by 6 bases and 7 bases, with 15 bases remaining between them. The DNA for the CDR3 is TGTGCCAGCAGCAATAGGGGGTTCGGTGAAGCTTTCTTT. Its translation: CASSNRGFGEAFF.

Comments on this clonotype: At one end the junction does not follow the germline gene, possibly because of a read error. The chain has TRBV7-7 and TRBJ2-1, with D tentatively TRBD1 or TRBD2 (6 bases each). Matching the DNA end better, TRBJ2-7 makes the J call doubtful. The CDR3 contains 21 residues. Germline V gene sequence: CDR1 SSHAT, CDR2 FNYEAQ (reference sequence). The CDR3 bases are TGTGCTAGCAGCTTAGCGGCAGGGGAAGGCCCCTTCGGCCGCCCGGACAATGAGCAGTACTTC. This codes for CASSLAAGEGPFGRPDNEQYF.

This sequence joins TRBV2 and TRBJ2-1; TRBD2 matches at 9 bases. The CDR3 has 15 residues. After removal of 4 bases from V and 9 bases from J, the junction contained 10 bases not matched to a gene. CDR1 is SNHLY, CDR2 FYNNEI, per germline. Written as DNA, the CDR3 is TGTGCCAGCAGTGGGTGGCGGGGGGGTCACGTTGAGCAGTTCTTC. Its translation is CASSGWRGGHVEQFF.

This clonotype came up once. The junction shows a germline mismatch at one end, possibly a read error. The chain employs TRBV12-3 or TRBV12-4 and TRBJ2-5; perhaps TRBD2 as D (6 bases). This CDR3 spans 15 amino acids. The CDR3 is CASSLVIGGWETRYF. The CDR3 DNA follows: TGTGCCAGCAGTTTAGTGATCGGGGGTTGGGAGACCCGGTACTTC.

J is TRBJ2-7 and V is TRBV12-3 or TRBV12-4; D gene ambiguous. Trimming removed 6 bases at V and 5 bases at J, with 11 bases between. This CDR3 comprises 12 residues. CDR3 residues: CASRNEENEQYF. Here the CDR3 DNA reads TGTGCCAGCAGGAATGAGGAGAACGAGCAGTACTTC.

This CDR3 reads CASSQARVRGAEAFF. DNA for the CDR3: TGTGCCAGCAGCCAAGCCCGGGTTCGAGGGGCTGAAGCTTTCTTT. This chain links TRBV3-1 with TRBJ1-1, with D possibly TRBD1 on 5 matching bases. Trimming shortened V by 1 base and J by 6 bases, and 15 bases separated the two germline ends. From germline, CDR1 is LGHDT and CDR2 YNNKEL (reference sequence). The CDR3 is 15 amino acids. The full variable domain, in which reference TRBV3-1 and TRBJ1-1 provide the parts outside the CDR3, is DTAVSQTPKYLVTQMGNDKSIKCEQNLGHDTMYWYKQDSKKFLKIMFSYNNKELIINETVPNRFSPKSPDKAHLNLHINSLELGDSAVYFCASSQARVRGAEAFFGQGTRLTVV.

The chain recombines TRBV6-2 or TRBV6-3 with TRBJ1-1; no clear D gene. Germline V gene lookup returns CDR1 MNHEY and CDR2 SVGEGT. This CDR3 is 16 amino acids long. V was clipped by 0 bases and J by 1 base, with 12 bases between them. The CDR3 spells CASSYSVHVGNTEAFF. As DNA, the CDR3 is TGTGCCAGCAGTTACTCGGTACATGTCGGGAACACTGAAGCTTTCTTT.

The chain carries TRBV27 and TRBJ2-3; the D gene is possibly TRBD1 (5 bases). Trimming left V 7 bases short and J 5 bases short, with 13 bases between. Germline V gives CDR1 MNHEY, CDR2 SMNVEV (reference sequence). CDR3 length: 13 residues. The CDR3 DNA is TGTGCCAGCAAGCAGGGTCCCCGAGATACGCAGTATTTT. It yields the protein CASKQGPRDTQYF.

This clonotype was seen only a few times. The chain joins TRBV4-3 to TRBJ2-7, with 9 bases identical to TRBD2. This CDR3 comprises 17 residues. V was clipped by 1 base and J by 1 base; unmatched bases: 8. CDR1 LGHNA and CDR2 YSLEER come from the germline V gene. CDR3 sequence: CASSQVWREGPSYEQYF. CDR3 bases: TGCGCCAGCAGCCAAGTCTGGCGGGAGGGCCCGTCCTACGAGCAGTACTTC.

V gene TRBV29-1 combines with J gene TRBJ2-7; D possibly corresponds to TRBD2 (6 bases). V lost 1 base and J 6 bases, leaving 16 bases between the germline ends. Germline V gene sequence: CDR1 SQVTM, CDR2 ANQGSEA. This CDR3 is built from 14 residues. As DNA, the CDR3 is TGCAGCGTTGAAGTATCCGGGAGCCTAAGCGAGCAGTACTTC. It encodes CSVEVSGSLSEQYF.

The chain combines TRBV12-3 or TRBV12-4 with TRBJ1-2, with D possibly TRBD1 on 6 matching bases. Trimming stripped 7 bases from V and 5 bases from J, with 17 bases between. The CDR3 has 14 amino acids. The CDR3 region is CASKQQGRPYGYTF. CDR3 coding DNA: TGTGCCAGCAAACAACAGGGCAGACCGTATGGCTACACCTTC.